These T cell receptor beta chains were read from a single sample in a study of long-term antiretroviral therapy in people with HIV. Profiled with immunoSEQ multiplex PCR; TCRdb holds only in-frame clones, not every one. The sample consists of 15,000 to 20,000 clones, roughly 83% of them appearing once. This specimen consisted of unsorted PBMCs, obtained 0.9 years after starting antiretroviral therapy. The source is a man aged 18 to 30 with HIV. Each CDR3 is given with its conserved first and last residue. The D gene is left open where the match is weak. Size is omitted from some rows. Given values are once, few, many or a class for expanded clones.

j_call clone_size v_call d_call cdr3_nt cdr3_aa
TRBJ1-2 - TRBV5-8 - TGTGCCAGCAGCTTGGTACAGGGAGGTGGCTACACCTTC CASSLVQGGGYTF
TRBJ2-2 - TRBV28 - TGTGCCAGCAGTTCCATTGGACAGAACACCGGGGAGCTGTTTTTT CASSSIGQNTGELFF
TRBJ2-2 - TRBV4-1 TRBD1 TGCGCCAGCAGCCGGGACAGGGTCACCGGGGAGCTGTTTTTT CASSRDRVTGELFF
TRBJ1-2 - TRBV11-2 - TGTGCCAGCAGCTCCTCATACTATGGCTACACCTTC CASSSSYYGYTF
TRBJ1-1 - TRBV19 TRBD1 TGTGCCAGTAGGCAGGGGGCGGGTGCAGCTTTCTTT CASRQGAGAAFF
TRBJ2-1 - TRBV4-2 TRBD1 TGTGCCAGCAGCCAAGTACACGGACAGGATTACAATGAGCAGTTCTTC CASSQVHGQDYNEQFF
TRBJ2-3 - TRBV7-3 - TGTGCCAGCAGCTTGACTGCTCGAGATACGCAGTATTTT CASSLTARDTQYF
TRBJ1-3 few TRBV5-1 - TGCGCCAGCAGCTCCACAGGAGACTCTGGAAACACCATATATTTT CASSSTGDSGNTIYF
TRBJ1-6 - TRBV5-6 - TGTGCCAGCAGCCCGGACGGCGCCTATAATTCACCCCTCCACTTT CASSPDGAYNSPLHF
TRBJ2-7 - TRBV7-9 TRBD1 TGTGCCAGCAGCTCACAGGGGTCCTACGAGCAGTACTTC CASSSQGSYEQYF
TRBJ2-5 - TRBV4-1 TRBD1 TGCGCCAGCAGCTCAGACCCAGACAGGGGGGATTGGGAGACCCAGTACTTC CASSSDPDRGDWETQYF
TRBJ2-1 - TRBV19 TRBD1 TGTGCCAGTAGTATGGGACAGGGGTTCTCCAGCTCCTACAATGAGCAGTTCTTC CASSMGQGFSSSYNEQFF
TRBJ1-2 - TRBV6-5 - TGTGCCAGCAGTTCGGGGGCTGGTGGCTACACCTTC CASSSGAGGYTF
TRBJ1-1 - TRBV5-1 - TGCGCCAGCAGCTTTCGGGGAAACACTGAAGCTTTCTTT CASSFRGNTEAFF
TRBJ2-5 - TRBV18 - TGTGCCAGCTCACCAGAAGAAGAGACCCAGTACTTC CASSPEEETQYF
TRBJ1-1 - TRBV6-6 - TGTGCCAGCAGTTACTCTCCTGAAGCTTTCTTT CASSYSPEAFF
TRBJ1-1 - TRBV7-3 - TGTGCCAGCAGCAACAAGAACACTGAAGCTTTCTTT CASSNKNTEAFF
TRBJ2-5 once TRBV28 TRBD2 TGTGCCAGCAGTTTTTGGGGGGGGGAGACTCAAGAGACCCAGTACTTC CASSFWGGETQETQYF
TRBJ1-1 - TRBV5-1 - TGCGCCAGCAGCTTGATATGGGGGCTTGAAGCTTTCTTT CASSLIWGLEAFF
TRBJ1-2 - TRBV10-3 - TGTGCCATCAGCATACAGGAGAACTATGGCTACACCTTC CAISIQENYGYTF
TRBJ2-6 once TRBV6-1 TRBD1 TGTGCCAGCGGACAGGGAAGCTCTGGGGCCAACGTCCTGACTTTC CASGQGSSGANVLTF
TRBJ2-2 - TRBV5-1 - TGCGCCAGCAGCTTGCCTTCGGGGAACACCGGGGAGCTGTTTTTT CASSLPSGNTGELFF
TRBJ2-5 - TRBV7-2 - TGTGCCAGCAGCCTCGGGGGTTTGGAGACCCAGTACTTC CASSLGGLETQYF
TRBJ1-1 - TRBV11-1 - TGTGCCAGCAGGCCATGCCGGGACACTTGTGAAGCTTTCTTT CASRPCRDTCEAFF
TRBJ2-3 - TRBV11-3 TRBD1 TGTGCCAGCAGCTTAGACAGGGGGCTCGCAGATACGCAGTATTTT CASSLDRGLADTQYF
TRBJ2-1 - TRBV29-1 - TGCAGCGTTGACCTATCCTACCCTTACAATGAGCAGTTCTTC CSVDLSYPYNEQFF
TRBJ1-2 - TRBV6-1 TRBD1 TGTGCCAGCAGCCTAGCAGGGGGGGGTAACTATGGCTACACCTTC CASSLAGGGNYGYTF
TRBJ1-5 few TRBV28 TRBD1 TGTGCCAGCAGTTCCCCCAGGGCAGGGGGCGAGTATAGCAATCAGCCCCAGCATTTT CASSSPRAGGEYSNQPQHF
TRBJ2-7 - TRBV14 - TGTGCCAGCAGCCAGGGCAGGGAAAGCTACGAGCAGTACTTC CASSQGRESYEQYF
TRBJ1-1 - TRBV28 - TGTGCCAGCAGTTTATTCCCCGGGGAAGCTTTCTTT CASSLFPGEAFF
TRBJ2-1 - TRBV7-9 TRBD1 TGTGCCAGCAGCTTTCCACTCTTACAGGGGGATGAGCAGTTCTTC CASSFPLLQGDEQFF
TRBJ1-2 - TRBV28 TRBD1 TGTGCCAGCAGTTTATGGACAGGGGGCCTAAATGGCTACACCTTC CASSLWTGGLNGYTF
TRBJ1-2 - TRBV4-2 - TGTGCCAGCAGCCAAGATACAGGCTACACCTTC CASSQDTGYTF
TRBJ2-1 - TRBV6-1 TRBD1 TGTGCCACCGGACAGGGAACGGACAATGAGCAGTTCTTC CATGQGTDNEQFF
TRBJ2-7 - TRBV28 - TGTGCCAGCTCAACTCCAGGGGCCTACGAGCAGTACTTC CASSTPGAYEQYF
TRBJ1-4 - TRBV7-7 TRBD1 TGTGCTAGCAGCCCAATGGACAGGAAAAATGAAAAACTGTTTTTT CASSPMDRKNEKLFF
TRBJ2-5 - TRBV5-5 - TGTGCCAGCAGCTTGAACAACCCCGGCCCTAGCAGGGAGACCCAGTACTTC CASSLNNPGPSRETQYF
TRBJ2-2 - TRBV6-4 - TGTGCCAGCAGTGACCCAAACACCGGGGAGCTGTTTTTT CASSDPNTGELFF